These 10 T cell receptor beta chains were sequenced from one sample in a study of T cell changes during pregnancy in multiple sclerosis (dated by TCRdb to about 2019). The library was produced with the immunoSEQ multiplex PCR assay. Entries here come from immuneACCESS through TCRdb and include only in-frame sequences with V and J called. Some clones fail to appear in such tables; in the studies checked, an unresolved V gene covers under half of the shortfall, and the cause of the remainder is unknown. The sample contains some 44,000 clones, 80% to 95% of them found a single time. 0.52% of the sample is taken by the ten largest. This specimen was CD4+ T cells from peripheral blood mononuclear cells, taken in the third trimester of pregnancy. The receptors were gathered from a female donor with multiple sclerosis, enrolled in a pregnancy study.

The gene calls are TRBV14 and TRBJ2-7; D is uncertain. CDR3 length: 15 amino acids. Trimming left V 0 bases short and J 7 bases short, with 16 bases between. Germline assignment: CDR1 SGHDN and CDR2 FVKESK. The DNA of the CDR3 is TGTGCCAGCAGCCAAGATCCCCCCGGCCGAGGAGAGCAGTACTTC. Protein product: CASSQDPPGRGEQYF.

V gene TRBV11-2 combines with J gene TRBJ1-2, with a tentative D call TRBD1 (5 bases). This CDR3 has 16 amino acids. V was trimmed by 4 bases and J by 5 bases, leaving 20 bases between them. Germline CDR1 is SGHAT and CDR2 is FQNNGV. The CDR3 DNA sequence: TGTGCCAGCAGCTCCACGGCGGGGGGGACTCTTTATGGCTACACCTTC. It translates to CASSSTAGGTLYGYTF.

The chain uses TRBV9 and TRBJ2-1, with no clear D. Trimming left V 4 bases short and J 10 bases short, with 12 bases between. This CDR3 has 12 amino acids. CDR1 is SGDLS, CDR2 YYNGEE, per germline. The CDR3 DNA sequence: TGTGCCAGCAGCTTTGCCCCCGGGGAGCAGTTCTTC. Translation: CASSFAPGEQFF.

This clone was counted once. This chain links TRBV4-3 with TRBJ1-2; D unclear. Trimming shortened V by 0 bases and J by 4 bases, and 6 bases separated the two germline ends. CDR3 length equals 13 residues. Germline lookup yields CDR1 LGHNA and CDR2 YSLEER. Here the CDR3 reads CASSQDPRYGYTF. DNA of the CDR3: TGCGCCAGCAGCCAAGATCCGCGCTATGGCTACACCTTC.

CDR3 region: CASRSRATGELFF. The CDR3 DNA reads as TGTGCCAGCAGATCGAGAGCCACCGGGGAGCTGTTTTTT. V and J are TRBV2 and TRBJ2-2; D uncertain. V was pared by 6 bases and J by 4 bases, with 9 bases between. Germline CDR1 and CDR2: SNHLY and FYNNEI. The CDR3 extends over 13 amino acids.

The chain couples TRBV19 to TRBJ2-4, with 8 nucleotides matching TRBD1. Germline trimming cut 6 bases from V and 8 bases from J; bases unmatched to any gene: 9. This CDR3 is built from 14 residues. Germline-derived CDR1 and CDR2 are LNHDA and SQIVND (reference sequence). The chain's CDR3 is CASSILGQGDIQYF. CDR3 DNA sequence: TGTGCCAGTAGCATTTTAGGACAGGGAGACATTCAGTACTTC.

V gene TRBV4-2 combines with J gene TRBJ2-2; D is unresolved. Trimming cost V 6 bases and J 6 bases, with 5 bases left between them. Germline loops: CDR1 LGHNA, CDR2 YNFKEQ. The CDR3 has 11 amino acids. CDR3 nucleotides: TGTGCCAGCAGACAGTCCGGGGAGCTGTTTTTT. It encodes CASRQSGELFF.

CDR3 residues: CASTNSGTGGGEAFF. The CDR3 DNA is TGTGCCAGCACCAATTCCGGGACAGGGGGCGGTGAAGCTTTCTTT. The rearrangement joins TRBV27 to TRBJ1-1, with 12 bases lining up with TRBD1. The ends lost 7 bases at V and 7 bases at J; junction bases unmatched: 10. CDR3 length equals 15 residues. Germline V gives CDR1 MNHEY, CDR2 SMNVEV (reference sequence).

The chain carries TRBV11-2 and TRBJ1-1; TRBD1 might be the D (5 bases). Deletions cut 7 bases from V and 0 bases from J, with 18 bases between. The CDR3 sequence is 16 residues long. The germline CDR1 and CDR2 sequences are SGHAT and FQNNGV. CDR3 loop: CASISNSGRMNTEAFF. CDR3 bases: TGTGCCAGCATCAGTAACTCAGGGCGCATGAACACTGAAGCTTTCTTT.

This chain uses TRBV7-2 with TRBJ1-2, with a tentative D call TRBD1 (6 bases). The CDR3 contains 15 residues. V dropped 6 bases and J dropped 5 bases, with 19 bases sitting between them. Germline lookup yields CDR1 SGHTA and CDR2 FQGNSA. The CDR3: CASSSHRVPGYGYTF. In DNA, the CDR3 is TGTGCCAGCAGTTCCCACAGGGTCCCCGGGTATGGCTACACCTTC. The whole variable domain, remainder taken from reference TRBV7-2 and TRBJ1-2, is GAGVSQSPSNKVTEKGKDVELRCDPISGHTALYWYRQSLGQGLEFLIYFQGNSAPDKSGLPSDRFSAERTGGSVSTLTIQRTQQEDSAVYLCASSSHRVPGYGYTFGSGTRLTVV.